This TCR beta chain was retrieved from a study of blood T cell repertoires in COVID-19. Turning to the study itself: Spain, Italy and the United States supplied samples that represented acute and convalescent COVID-19. PBMCs, B-cell-depleted T cells, or T cells were the source of the cDNA or gDNA that made up the material.

CDR1 and CDR2 from the germline V gene are MNHEY and SMNVEV (reference sequence). The length of the CDR3 is 16 residues. The V gene lost 6 bases and the J gene lost 7 bases, with 21 bases spanning the gap. Profiled with immunoSEQ multiplex PCR; TCRdb holds only in-frame clones, not every one. The top ten clones hold approximately 17% of a sample with 52,000 or so clones, approximately 84% of them seen once. The table lists this clone with a few counts. This chain joins TRBV27 and TRBJ2-2, with TRBD1 as a possible D gene (6 bases). The material sequenced was peripheral blood. The sequence came from a man in his sixties or seventies with active COVID-19. Here the CDR3 reads CASSQLGTQSDGELFF. The CDR3 nucleotides are TGTGCCAGCAGCCAGCTCGGGACACAAAGCGACGGGGAGCTGTTTTTT.